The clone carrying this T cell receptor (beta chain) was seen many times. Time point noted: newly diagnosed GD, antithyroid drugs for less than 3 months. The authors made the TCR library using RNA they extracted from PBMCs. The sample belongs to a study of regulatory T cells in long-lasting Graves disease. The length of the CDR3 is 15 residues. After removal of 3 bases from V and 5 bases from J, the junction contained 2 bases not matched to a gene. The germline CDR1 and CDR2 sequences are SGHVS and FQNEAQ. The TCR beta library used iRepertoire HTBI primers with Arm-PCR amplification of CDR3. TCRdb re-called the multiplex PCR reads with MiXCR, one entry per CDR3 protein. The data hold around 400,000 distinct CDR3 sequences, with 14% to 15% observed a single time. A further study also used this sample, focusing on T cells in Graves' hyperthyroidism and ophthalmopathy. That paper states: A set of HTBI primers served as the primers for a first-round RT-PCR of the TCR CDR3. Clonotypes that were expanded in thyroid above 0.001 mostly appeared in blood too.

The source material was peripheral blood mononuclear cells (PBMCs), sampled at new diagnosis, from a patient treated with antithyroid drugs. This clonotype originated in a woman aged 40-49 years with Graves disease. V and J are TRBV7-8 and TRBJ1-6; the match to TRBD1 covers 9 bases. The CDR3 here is CASSLDRGNNSPLHF. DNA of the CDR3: TGTGCCAGCAGCTTGGACAGGGGTAATAATTCACCCCTCCACTTT.